This T cell receptor beta chain was recovered during a study of cytomegalovirus exposure and HLA in healthy donors. Background on the study: A previous analysis identified approximately 110 million unique TCR beta sequences derived from about 180 million T cells. Overall study findings and caveats: The number of N-insertions in an Asian-associated ancestry cluster was reportedly below the approximately 690-donor mean in a later analysis.

A multiplex PCR was run with 60 Vbeta primers and 13 Jbeta primers. Produced via immunoSEQ multiplex PCR; TCRdb's table is partial and in-frame only. The data contain fewer than 250,000 clones, over 70% of them singletons. CDR1 is LNHDA and CDR2 is SQIVND in the germline V gene (reference sequence). The CDR3 totals 13 residues. The V end was cut by 8 bases, the J end by 4 bases, with 9 bases between. Comment on this clone: The antigen remains unidentified.

Specimen: PBMCs. The TCR comes from a woman younger than 35 in good health and CMV-seronegative. This chain uses TRBV19 with TRBJ1-6; D perhaps matches TRBD1 (5 bases). The CDR3 loop reads CASLPGYNSPLHF. The CDR3 DNA reads TGTGCCAGTCTTCCAGGGTATAATTCACCCCTCCACTTT.